A single sample is the source of the 24 T cell receptor beta chains below, sequenced in a study of radiotherapy plus CTLA-4 blockade in lung cancer. Sequencing used immunoSEQ multiplex PCR; TCRdb keeps in-frame clones, though not all of them. The sample holds around 80,000 clones; roughly four fifths are singletons and the top ten take approximately 0.8%. The specimen was peripheral blood, collected from a patient treated with radiotherapy plus ipilimumab. These receptor sequences come from a human donor with non-small cell lung cancer who had stable disease on radiotherapy plus ipilimumab.

The V and J genes are TRBV6-5 and TRBJ2-7, with 7 bases matching TRBD2. V was clipped by 7 bases and J by 3 bases; unmatched bases: 6. This CDR3 is built from 13 residues. Germline CDR1 MNHEY, CDR2 SVGAGI. In DNA, the CDR3 is TGTGCCAGCAAGAGTAGCGGGTACTACGAGCAGTACTTC. Its protein product is CASKSSGYYEQYF.

The V call is TRBV15, the J call TRBJ1-6; 8 positions agree with TRBD1. The length of the CDR3 is 19 residues. V trimming: 1 base; J trimming: 7 bases; junction bases outside the gene matches: 15. CDR1 LNHNV and CDR2 YYDKDF come from the germline V gene (reference sequence). The CDR3: CATSRVGMAGGSSNSPLHF. CDR3 DNA: TGTGCCACCAGCAGAGTCGGTATGGCAGGGGGCTCATCGAATTCACCCCTCCACTTT.

The CDR3, as DNA: TGTGCCAGCAGCACCGACAGGCAAGAGACCCAGTACTTC. Its protein is CASSTDRQETQYF. V is TRBV11-2 and J is TRBJ2-5, with D possibly being TRBD1 (6 bases). This CDR3 contains 13 residues. V lost 5 bases and J 2 bases, leaving 9 bases between the germline ends. Looked up from germline, CDR1 is SGHAT and CDR2 is FQNNGV. Drawing the rest from reference TRBV11-2 and TRBJ2-5, the complete variable domain is EAGVAQSPRYKIIEKRQSVAFWCNPISGHATLYWYQQILGQGPKLLIQFQNNGVVDDSQLPKDRFSAERLKGVDSTLKIQPAKLEDSAVYLCASSTDRQETQYFGPGTRLLVL.

This chain uses TRBV18 with TRBJ1-1, with a weak D call TRBD1 (5 bases). The CDR3 is made up of 14 amino acids. Germline CDR1 is KGHSH and CDR2 is LQKENI. Trimming left V 3 bases short and J 0 bases short, with 8 bases between. CDR3 amino acids: CASSPSGLNTEAFF. The CDR3 DNA sequence: TGTGCCAGCTCACCGTCGGGACTGAACACTGAAGCTTTCTTT. The variable domain in full, completed from reference TRBV18 and TRBJ1-1, reads NAGVMQNPRHLVRRRGQEARLRCSPMKGHSHVYWYRQLPEEGLKFMVYLQKENIIDESGMPKERFSAEFPKEGPSILRIQQVVRGDSAAYFCASSPSGLNTEAFFGQGTRLTVV.

The J gene is TRBJ1-6, the V gene TRBV6-1; D uncertain. V lost 1 base to trimming and J lost 8 bases, with 9 bases between them. Germline V gene data show CDR1 as MNHNS and CDR2 as SASEGT. This CDR3 contains 14 residues. CDR3: CASSEDPPYSPLHF. CDR3 bases: TGTGCCAGCAGTGAAGACCCCCCTTATTCACCCCTCCACTTT.

This chain joins TRBV28 and TRBJ2-7; TRBD1 aligns across 9 bases. After removal of 6 bases from V and 3 bases from J, the junction contained 9 bases not matched to a gene. The germline gives CDR1 MDHEN, CDR2 SYDVKM. The CDR3 covers 15 residues. CDR3 in DNA: TGTGCCAGCAGCCCGGGGACAGGGTATCGCTACGAGCAGTACTTC. The encoded protein is CASSPGTGYRYEQYF.

The chain links TRBV22-1 to TRBJ2-7; the table's D call, TRBD1, has no DNA check behind it. TRBV22-1 is a known pseudogene. CDR3 size: 13 residues. CDR3 sequence reads: CPGSAPGSPRQYF. The CDR3 DNA reads TGTCCTGGGAGCGCACCAGGGTCACCACGGCAGTACTTC.

The rearrangement uses TRBV18 and TRBJ2-3; unclear D gene. Between the trimmed V and J ends, which lost 3 bases and 4 bases, there was a span of 11 bases. CDR1 KGHSH and CDR2 LQKENI come from the germline V gene. The CDR3 spans 14 residues. CDR3 sequence reads: CASSPSPRPDTQYF. CDR3 nucleotide sequence: TGTGCCAGCTCACCGTCCCCACGGCCAGATACGCAGTATTTT.

V gene TRBV5-1 combines with J gene TRBJ2-1; 8 nucleotides match TRBD2. Looked up from germline, CDR1 is SGHRS and CDR2 is YFSETQ. The V and J ends lost 0 bases and 4 bases, in that order; junction bases with no gene match: 6. The length of the CDR3 is 16 residues. This CDR3 is CASSLVGGGLYNEQFF. In DNA form, the CDR3 reads TGCGCCAGCAGCTTGGTGGGCGGGGGGTTATACAATGAGCAGTTCTTC.

The rearrangement uses TRBV6-1 and TRBJ1-1; 8 bases fit TRBD1. With V trimmed by 5 bases and J by 0 bases, 2 bases remained unmatched. The CDR3 is 14 residues long. The V gene's germline CDR1 is MNHNS and CDR2 SASEGT. CDR3 region: CASSTGQVNTEAFF. The CDR3 nucleotides read TGTGCCAGCAGTACGGGACAGGTGAACACTGAAGCTTTCTTT.

This clone was seen a single time. V and J are TRBV6-1 and TRBJ1-5, with 10 bases lining up with TRBD1. J was trimmed by 4 bases and V by 7 bases; bases with no gene match: 7. The CDR3 has 15 residues. Germline CDR1 MNHNS, CDR2 SASEGT. CDR3 protein: CASNTPGQGNQPQHF. The CDR3 region has the DNA TGTGCCAGCAATACCCCGGGACAGGGGAATCAGCCCCAGCATTTT.

This chain joins TRBV7-9 and TRBJ2-7, with 8 positions matching TRBD2. The CDR3 sequence is 17 residues long. Germline lookup yields CDR1 SEHNR and CDR2 FQNEAQ (reference sequence). J was trimmed by 4 bases and V by 5 bases; bases with no gene match: 16. The CDR3, as DNA: TGTGCCAGCAGCCCCCGTGGAGGGAGGCAGCGGGGGTACGAGCAGTACTTC. Amino acid sequence: CASSPRGGRQRGYEQYF.

V gene TRBV19 combines with J gene TRBJ1-1; no clear D gene. V lost 3 bases and J 5 bases, leaving 10 bases between the germline ends. The germline V gene has CDR1 LNHDA and CDR2 SQIVND (reference sequence). The CDR3 covers 13 residues. The CDR3, as DNA: TGTGCCAGTAGTATCTCCGGGAGAACTGAAGCTTTCTTT. Translated, it gives CASSISGRTEAFF.

The chain joins TRBV21-1 to TRBJ2-1. TRBV21-1 is a pseudogene segment. The length of the CDR3 is 17 residues. CDR3 in DNA: TGTGCCAGCAGCAAAACCCGGGACGTAAGGTCCTACAATGAGCAGTTCTTC. Residues: CASSKTRDVRSYNEQFF.

The V gene is TRBV28, the J gene TRBJ2-7; 7 bases map to TRBD2. Germline V gene lookup returns CDR1 MDHEN and CDR2 SYDVKM. The CDR3 extends over 15 amino acids. After removal of 2 bases from V and 2 bases from J, the junction contained 6 bases not matched to a gene. The CDR3 sequence: CASSLGLAEAYEQYF. DNA of the CDR3: TGTGCCAGCAGTTTAGGCCTAGCGGAGGCCTACGAGCAGTACTTC.

The count of this clone is one. The chain has TRBV2 and TRBJ1-6, with D hard to call. This CDR3 is built from 14 residues. Germline lookup yields CDR1 SNHLY and CDR2 FYNNEI. With 7 bases removed from V and 0 bases from J, the gap between germline ends came to 7 bases. CDR3 DNA: TGTGCCAGCAAAACAAGCTCCTATAATTCACCCCTCCACTTT. Amino acid sequence: CASKTSSYNSPLHF.

The chain links TRBV6-1 to TRBJ1-2, with 7 bases that match TRBD1. V lost 5 bases to trimming and J lost 2 bases; unmatched junction nucleotides: 8. Per germline, CDR1 MNHNS and CDR2 SASEGT. CDR3 length: 15 amino acids. This CDR3 reads CASSKTGAGNYGYTF. CDR3 nucleotide sequence: TGTGCCAGCAGTAAAACAGGGGCCGGCAACTATGGCTACACCTTC.

This clone was picked up a small number of times. The chain is built from TRBV6-5 and TRBJ1-1, with D possibly being TRBD1 (5 bases). The CDR3 contains 16 residues. Trimming took off 2 bases at V and 0 bases at J, with 13 bases between the two ends. Germline assignment: CDR1 MNHEY and CDR2 SVGAGI. Here the CDR3 DNA reads TGTGCCAGCAGTTACAGGTCAGGGTCAATGAACACTGAAGCTTTCTTT. Amino acid sequence: CASSYRSGSMNTEAFF.

The rearrangement joins TRBV18 to TRBJ1-4, with 8 positions matching TRBD1. The V segment lost 3 bases and the J segment 7 bases; nucleotides outside the gene matches: 4. The CDR3 contains 14 residues. Per germline, CDR1 KGHSH and CDR2 LQKENI. CDR3 in amino acids: CASSPARGREKLFF. The CDR3 coding sequence is TGTGCCAGCTCACCGGCCAGGGGGCGTGAAAAACTGTTTTTT.

The rearrangement joins TRBV2 to TRBJ2-1; TRBD1 agrees at 8 bases. CDR1 SNHLY and CDR2 FYNNEI come from the germline V gene. The J segment lost 14 bases and the V segment lost 6 bases, leaving 6 bases of the junction unmatched. This CDR3 has 11 amino acids. CDR3 DNA: TGTGCCAGCAGAGCAGGGGGCGCAAAGTTCTTC. It specifies CASRAGGAKFF.

The J gene is TRBJ1-1, the V gene TRBV19; TRBD1 might be the D (5 bases). The CDR3 length is 14 residues. Trimming took off 5 bases at V and 0 bases at J, with 10 bases between the two ends. Germline-derived CDR1 and CDR2 are LNHDA and SQIVND (reference sequence). This CDR3 is CASSSDSMNTEAFF. The CDR3 region has the DNA TGTGCCAGTAGTTCCGACAGCATGAACACTGAAGCTTTCTTT.

The chain couples TRBV4-3 to TRBJ1-6, with D possibly being TRBD1 (5 bases). This CDR3 contains 15 residues. Trimming took 0 bases from V and 6 from J, leaving 9 bases between them. The germline V gene encodes CDR1 LGHNA and CDR2 YSLEER. Written as DNA, the CDR3 is TGCGCCAGCAGCCAAGAGGGGACCTCTAATTCACCCCTCCACTTT. Its protein product is CASSQEGTSNSPLHF.

Of note for this clone: Within the sample, other DNA sequences also encode this same CDR3. This chain uses TRBV5-1 with TRBJ2-7, with 9 positions matching TRBD1. Unmatched junction bases numbered 5, after V lost 5 bases and J lost 5 bases. This CDR3 is built from 13 residues. Germline CDR1 and CDR2: SGHRS and YFSETQ. This CDR3 reads CASSQQGANEQYF. The CDR3 nucleotides read TGCGCCAGCAGTCAACAGGGGGCCAACGAGCAGTACTTC.

The chain has TRBV30 and TRBJ1-4; unclear D gene. The V gene lost 4 bases and the J gene lost 4 bases, with 7 bases spanning the gap. Germline CDR1 is GTSNPN and CDR2 is SVGIG (reference sequence). CDR3 length equals 12 residues. The CDR3 DNA follows: TGTGCCTGGACAGCGCTTAATGAAAAACTGTTTTTT. The encoded protein is CAWTALNEKLFF.